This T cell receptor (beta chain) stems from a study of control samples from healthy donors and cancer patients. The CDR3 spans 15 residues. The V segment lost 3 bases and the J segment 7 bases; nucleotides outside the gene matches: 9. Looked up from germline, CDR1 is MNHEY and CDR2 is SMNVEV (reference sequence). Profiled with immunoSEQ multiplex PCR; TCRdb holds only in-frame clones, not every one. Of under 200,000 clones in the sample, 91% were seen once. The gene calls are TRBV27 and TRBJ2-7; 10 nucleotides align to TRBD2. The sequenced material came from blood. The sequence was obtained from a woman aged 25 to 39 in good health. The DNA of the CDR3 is TGTGCCAGCAGTTTGTCCCTAGCGGGAGCGGGTGAGCAGTACTTC. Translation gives CASSLSLAGAGEQYF.